Each of the 27 T cell receptor beta chains below was sequenced from the same sample in a study of CD8 T cells in Susac syndrome. It was with random hexamers that about 0.45 to 1 ug RNA was reverse transcribed. TCRdb recomputed calls from the immunoSEQ multiplex PCR reads with MiXCR, one row per CDR3 protein. This sample has 200,000 or so distinct CDR3 sequences, with approximately 95% found just once. The source material was CD4+ T cells from PBMCs. These receptors all stem from a human donor with multiple sclerosis.

The chain is built from TRBV20-1 and TRBJ1-1; D remains unclear. Germline assignment: CDR1 DFQATT and CDR2 SNEGSKA (reference sequence). V was cut by 3 bases and J by 11 bases, with 13 bases left in between. This CDR3 is built from 11 residues. The CDR3: CSARAFFGAFF. CDR3 nucleotides: TGCAGTGCTAGGGCCTTTTTTGGGGCTTTCTTT.

This clonotype is a singleton in its sample. The V call is TRBV30, the J call TRBJ2-3, with TRBD2 identical over 12 bases. With V trimmed by 2 bases and J by 8 bases, 5 bases remained unmatched. Germline V gives CDR1 GTSNPN, CDR2 SVGIG (reference sequence). This CDR3 has 14 amino acids. CDR3 in amino acids: CAWSSTSGGSTQYF. CDR3 nucleotide sequence: TGTGCCTGGAGTTCGACTAGCGGGGGATCTACGCAGTATTTT.

This sequence joins TRBV7-3 and TRBJ2-5, with D possibly being TRBD2 (6 bases). CDR1 SGHTA and CDR2 FQGTGA come from the germline V gene. V was shortened by 3 bases and J by 4 bases, with 9 bases between the two germline ends. The length of the CDR3 is 13 residues. This CDR3 is CASSFDGGETQYF. The CDR3 DNA sequence: TGTGCCAGCAGCTTCGACGGGGGAGAGACCCAGTACTTC.

This clonotype was recorded only once. V gene TRBV3-1 combines with J gene TRBJ1-2; 9 bases are a match to TRBD1. Germline CDR1 is LGHDT and CDR2 is YNNKEL (reference sequence). V was clipped by 4 bases and J by 8 bases; unmatched bases: 11. The CDR3 is 15 residues long. CDR3: CASSPQGNRGPGYTF. Written as DNA, the CDR3 is TGTGCCAGCAGCCCTCAAGGGAACAGGGGGCCCGGCTACACCTTC.

This chain uses TRBV5-4 with TRBJ2-1, with 16 bases matching TRBD2. The ends lost 4 bases at V and 6 bases at J; junction bases unmatched: 4. The CDR3 is 16 amino acids. Germline V lookup: CDR1 SGHNT, CDR2 YYREEE (reference sequence). CDR3 protein: CASSPGTSGGANEQFF. CDR3 DNA: TGTGCCAGCAGCCCTGGGACTAGCGGGGGGGCCAATGAGCAGTTCTTC.

The chain links TRBV28 to TRBJ2-5; the match to TRBD2 covers 8 bases. Germline CDR1 and CDR2: MDHEN and SYDVKM. V dropped 4 bases and J dropped 5; count of bases not matched to a gene: 15. This CDR3 has 17 residues. As DNA, the CDR3 is TGTGCCAGCAGTTACCCCCTCAGCGGGGGCCCCGTGGAGACCCAGTACTTC. It yields the protein CASSYPLSGGPVETQYF.

The rearrangement joins TRBV7-3 to TRBJ2-1, with 10 bases identical to TRBD2. Germline V gives CDR1 SGHTA, CDR2 FQGTGA. The CDR3 loop spans 16 amino acids. V shed 4 bases and J 4 bases; nucleotides not matched to a gene: 7. The CDR3 protein is CASSSSGTSVYNEQFF. For the CDR3, the DNA is TGTGCCAGCAGCTCATCCGGGACTAGCGTATACAATGAGCAGTTCTTC.

V is TRBV3-1 and J is TRBJ1-2; D ambiguous. Trimming took off 5 bases at V and 4 bases at J, with 11 bases between the two ends. In germline, CDR1 is LGHDT, CDR2 YNNKEL (reference sequence). The CDR3 extends over 13 amino acids. Here the CDR3 reads CASSSDRRYGYTF. As DNA, the CDR3 is TGTGCCAGCAGCTCGGACCGTCGCTATGGCTACACCTTC.

This clonotype was detected a few times. The CDR3 DNA follows: TGCAGCGTTGAAGATGATTCAGGGGTCGAGCAGTACTTC. Its protein product is CSVEDDSGVEQYF. The rearrangement uses TRBV29-1 and TRBJ2-7; D might be TRBD1 (6 bases). V was cut by 0 bases and J by 6 bases, with 12 bases left in between. Germline V gene sequence: CDR1 SQVTM, CDR2 ANQGSEA. This CDR3 spans 13 amino acids.

The chain is built from TRBV7-9 and TRBJ1-2, with unresolved D. From germline, CDR1 is SEHNR and CDR2 FQNEAQ (reference sequence). The V end was cut by 5 bases, the J end by 5 bases, with 12 bases between. The CDR3 is made up of 13 amino acids. This chain's CDR3 is CASSPVVVYGYTF. In DNA, the CDR3 is TGTGCCAGCAGCCCAGTCGTCGTATATGGCTACACCTTC.

The CDR3 DNA sequence: TGTGCCATCAGCGGGGGCCTGGAGTACGAGCAGTACTTC. Amino acids: CAISGGLEYEQYF. The chain employs TRBV10-3 and TRBJ2-7; D tentatively fits TRBD1 or TRBD2 (6 bases each). Germline V gene data show CDR1 as ENHRY and CDR2 as SYGVKD. CDR3 length: 13 amino acids. Between the trimmed V and J ends, which lost 6 bases and 4 bases, there was a span of 13 bases.

This clonotype was seen a single time. V gene TRBV3-1 combines with J gene TRBJ2-7; D is tentatively TRBD1 or TRBD2 (5 bases each). CDR1 and CDR2 from the germline V gene are LGHDT and YNNKEL (reference sequence). V lost 3 bases and J 2 bases, leaving 23 bases between the germline ends. This CDR3 contains 18 residues. This CDR3 reads CASSHLSGQGPSTYEQYF. The DNA of the CDR3 is TGTGCCAGCAGCCACCTATCGGGGCAGGGACCCTCGACCTACGAGCAGTACTTC.

The CDR3 DNA follows: TGTGCCACCAGCCCCGTAAGGCAGCCCCAGCATTTT. Its translation is CATSPVRQPQHF. The chain has TRBV15 and TRBJ1-5, with unresolved D. The germline V and J ends were trimmed by 5 bases and 7 bases, with 9 bases remaining between them. Germline values: CDR1 LNHNV, CDR2 YYDKDF (reference sequence). This CDR3 has 12 amino acids.

The V gene is TRBV25-1, the J gene TRBJ2-1; a weak D match, TRBD2 (7 bases). Trimming took 9 bases from V and 1 from J, leaving 10 bases between them. Germline V gives CDR1 MGHDK, CDR2 SYGVNS. This CDR3 comprises 13 residues. The CDR3 region is CARGGGSYNEQFF. As DNA, the CDR3 is TGTGCCAGGGGAGGGGGGTCCTACAATGAGCAGTTCTTC.

The rearrangement joins TRBV4-2 to TRBJ1-5; maybe TRBD1 (5 bases). The CDR3 is 19 amino acids. V lost 0 bases and J 0 bases, leaving 18 bases between the germline ends. The germline V gene has CDR1 LGHNA and CDR2 YNFKEQ. Here the CDR3 DNA reads TGTGCCAGCAGCCAAGAGTTGGTTGCGATAGGGGTTAGCAATCAGCCCCAGCATTTT. As protein: CASSQELVAIGVSNQPQHF.

The chain uses TRBV30 and TRBJ1-2; no clear D gene. Trimming shortened V by 4 bases and J by 4 bases, and 19 bases separated the two germline ends. This CDR3 spans 15 amino acids. Germline V gene data show CDR1 as GTSNPN and CDR2 as SVGIG (reference sequence). CDR3 region: CAWTVRDRASYGYTF. CDR3 DNA: TGTGCCTGGACCGTCCGTGACCGGGCGAGCTATGGCTACACCTTC.

V usage is TRBV2 and J usage is TRBJ1-1; no firm D call. Germline CDR1 is SNHLY and CDR2 is FYNNEI. V was cut by 2 bases and J by 7 bases, with 14 bases left in between. The CDR3 loop spans 14 amino acids. CDR3 in DNA: TGTGCCAGCAGTGAAAATCGAAAGGTCGGTGAAGCTTTCTTT. This sequence encodes CASSENRKVGEAFF.

V gene TRBV30 combines with J gene TRBJ1-5; D is ambiguous. Germline CDR1 reads GTSNPN; CDR2 reads SVGIG (reference sequence). Trimming pared 1 base from V and 6 bases from J, leaving 4 bases between. This CDR3 is built from 11 residues. The CDR3 DNA reads as TGTGCCTGGAGTGATGGTCAGCCCCAGCATTTT. Residues: CAWSDGQPQHF.

V gene TRBV5-1 combines with J gene TRBJ1-1; 10 nucleotides line up with TRBD1. The CDR3 has 17 amino acids. Unmatched junction bases numbered 12, after V lost 0 bases and J lost 7 bases. Germline V gene lookup returns CDR1 SGHRS and CDR2 YFSETQ. CDR3: CASSLGAFRDRGLEAFF. The CDR3, as DNA: TGCGCCAGCAGCTTGGGGGCGTTCCGGGACAGGGGACTTGAAGCTTTCTTT.

The rearrangement joins TRBV12-3 or TRBV12-4 to TRBJ1-2; unclear D gene. The CDR3 length is 15 residues. The ends were cut back, 6 bases at V and 4 bases at J, with 18 bases in the middle. CDR3 in amino acids: CASSNRARSTYGYTF. The CDR3, as DNA: TGTGCCAGCAGCAACCGGGCCCGAAGTACCTATGGCTACACCTTC.

This chain joins TRBV25-1 and TRBJ1-2; D possibly corresponds to TRBD1 (6 bases). The germline CDR1 and CDR2 sequences are MGHDK and SYGVNS. V gave up 5 bases and J gave up 8 bases, with 12 bases separating them. CDR3 length equals 12 residues. CDR3 nucleotides: TGTGCCAGCAGTCCCCCTGGGGGCGGCTACACCTTC. It is translated as CASSPPGGGYTF.

The gene calls are TRBV12-3 or TRBV12-4 and TRBJ2-7, with TRBD1 matching over 8 bases. Unmatched junction bases numbered 9, after V lost 5 bases and J lost 3 bases. The CDR3 spans 15 residues. The CDR3: CASSTDRGRRYEQYF. The DNA of the CDR3 is TGTGCCAGCAGTACCGACAGGGGTCGACGCTACGAGCAGTACTTC.

The chain carries TRBV19 and TRBJ1-5; 8 bases align to TRBD1. Germline V gene data show CDR1 as LNHDA and CDR2 as SQIVND (reference sequence). Germline trimming cut 5 bases from V and 0 bases from J; bases unmatched to any gene: 9. CDR3 length: 17 amino acids. Written as DNA, the CDR3 is TGTGCCAGTAGTCCAGGACAGGGCGCAAATAGCAATCAGCCCCAGCATTTT. Its translation is CASSPGQGANSNQPQHF.

In DNA form, the CDR3 reads TGCAGCGTTCGTTTCGACGGGGGGACAGGCTCCTACGAGCAGTACTTC. This codes for CSVRFDGGTGSYEQYF. The chain carries TRBV29-1 and TRBJ2-7; possibly TRBD1 for D (8 bases). Trimming removed 5 bases from V and 0 bases from J, with 20 bases in between. The CDR3 spans 16 residues. Germline V gives CDR1 SQVTM, CDR2 ANQGSEA.

The V and J genes are TRBV29-1 and TRBJ1-2, with D tentatively TRBD1 (6 bases). Trimming took off 6 bases at V and 4 bases at J, with 12 bases between the two ends. The CDR3 covers 12 residues. CDR1 is SQVTM, CDR2 ANQGSEA, per germline. The CDR3 DNA is TGCAGCGTAGAACAGGGATCCTATGGCTACACCTTC. This codes for CSVEQGSYGYTF.

The CDR3 spells CASSQSGTEAFF. CDR3 in DNA: TGTGCCAGCAGCCAGAGTGGCACTGAAGCTTTCTTT. The chain combines TRBV3-1 with TRBJ1-1; D unresolved. There are 12 residues in the CDR3. Germline V gene sequence: CDR1 LGHDT, CDR2 YNNKEL (reference sequence). The ends were cut back, 3 bases at V and 4 bases at J, with 6 bases in the middle. Using reference TRBV3-1 and TRBJ1-1 for the parts outside the CDR3, the full variable domain is DTAVSQTPKYLVTQMGNDKSIKCEQNLGHDTMYWYKQDSKKFLKIMFSYNNKELIINETVPNRFSPKSPDKAHLNLHINSLELGDSAVYFCASSQSGTEAFFGQGTRLTVV.

This clonotype was seen just once. The chain employs TRBV20-1 and TRBJ1-4; D is uncertain. Trimming removed 3 bases at V and 7 bases at J, with 9 bases between. CDR1 is DFQATT and CDR2 is SNEGSKA in the germline V gene (reference sequence). This CDR3 has 12 amino acids. The CDR3 DNA sequence: TGCAGTGCTAGGGTCTCGGGTGAAAAACTGTTTTTT. This gives the protein CSARVSGEKLFF.